This section outlines one T cell receptor beta chain sequence together with its context. Its antigen remains unidentified. The sample comes from a study of cytomegalovirus exposure and HLA in healthy donors. Study conclusions and caveats: There was a cluster of highly shared sequence variants that was likely a sequencing artifact.

PCR primers comprised 60 Vbeta and 13 Jbeta primers. The assay was immunoSEQ multiplex PCR, and TCRdb's table has in-frame clones only and misses some. Of over 130,000 clones in the sample, approximately 80% were seen once. The germline gives CDR1 LGHNA, CDR2 YNFKEQ. The CDR3 has 15 amino acids. Trimming took off 4 bases at V and 2 bases at J, with 14 bases between the two ends. There were likely unrecorded immune exposures, though donors were nominally healthy when sampled. Material for sequencing was PBMCs. The origin of this receptor is a man aged 45-65 years in good health and CMV-seronegative. The chain carries TRBV4-2 and TRBJ2-5; D perhaps matches TRBD2 (5 bases). The CDR3 region has the DNA TGTGCCAGCAGCCGAACCCGGGGAGAGCAAGAGACCCAGTACTTC. Protein: CASSRTRGEQETQYF.